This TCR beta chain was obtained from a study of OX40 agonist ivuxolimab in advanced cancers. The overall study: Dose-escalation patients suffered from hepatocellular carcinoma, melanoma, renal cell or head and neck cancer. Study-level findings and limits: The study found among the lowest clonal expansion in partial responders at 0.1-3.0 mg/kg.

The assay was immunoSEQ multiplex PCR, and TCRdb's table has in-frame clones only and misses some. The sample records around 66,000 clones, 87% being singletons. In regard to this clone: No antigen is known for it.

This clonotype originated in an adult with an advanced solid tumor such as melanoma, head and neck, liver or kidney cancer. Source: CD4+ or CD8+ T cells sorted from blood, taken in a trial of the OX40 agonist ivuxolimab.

The CDR3 is CASSLAGEQYF. The CDR3 DNA reads as TGTGCCAGCAGCCTAGCTGGGGAGCAGTACTTC. The rearrangement joins TRBV14 to TRBJ2-7; the D is unclear. This CDR3 region has 11 residues. V was trimmed by 4 bases and J by 7 bases, leaving 8 bases between them. CDR1 SGHDN and CDR2 FVKESK come from the germline V gene.